This T cell receptor (beta chain) derives from a study of CD8+ T cells in alopecia areata. Study at large: Oral tofacitinib, 5 to 10 mg twice daily, was given in an open-label trial.

The authors extracted RNA and reverse transcribed it into cDNA as the sequencing template. TCRdb's table, derived via immunoSEQ multiplex PCR, lists solely in-frame clones and lacks some. The repertoire has under 150,000 clones, 82% of them found once; the top ten carry 25%. Treatment indicated: oral pan-JAK inhibitor, 5-10 mg twice daily. A word on this clone: Its target is not known.

Germline CDR1 MNHNY, CDR2 SVGAGI (reference sequence). The CDR3 has 14 residues. V lost 0 bases, J lost 8 bases, and 8 bases lay in between. Study-wide results and caveats: In lesional scalp, particularly from alopecia totalis/universalis, clonality was higher than in normal scalp.

This receptor was identified in a human donor with alopecia areata. The chain is built from TRBV6-6 and TRBJ1-6; possibly TRBD1 for D (6 bases). Sequences were derived from CD8+ T cells sorted from blood, sampled at week 4, from a patient treated with tofacitinib. DNA of the CDR3: TGTGCCAGCAGTTACTCGCCAGGGGATTCACCCCTCCACTTT. Encoded protein: CASSYSPGDSPLHF.